The 26 T cell receptor beta chains listed next were all sequenced from one sample in a study of T-cell reconstitution after alpha-beta-depleted transplantation in children. For TCRbeta, the library was prepared with unique molecular identifiers. Each CDR3 protein gets one entry after TCRdb re-called the PCR reads with MiXCR. The sample holds approximately 290,000 distinct CDR3 sequences, 11% seen once. Here the sequenced sample was peripheral blood, taken 180 days after TCRalphabeta/CD19-depleted stem cell transplant. These receptors all come from a male patient aged 2-15 years who had a stem cell transplant for chronic granulomatous disease, so the T cells may come from the graft donor.

This clonotype appeared many times. V gene TRBV5-1 combines with J gene TRBJ1-1; unclear D gene. Germline CDR1 reads SGHRS; CDR2 reads YFSETQ. V lost 1 base and J 3 bases, leaving 7 bases between the germline ends. This CDR3 region has 13 residues. DNA of the CDR3: TGCGCCAGCAGCTTGTGGTGGGACACTGAAGCTTTCTTT. Translating it yields CASSLWWDTEAFF. The full variable domain, rest sourced from reference TRBV5-1 and TRBJ1-1, is KAGVTQTPRYLIKTRGQQVTLSCSPISGHRSVSWYQQTPGQGLQFLFEYFSETQRNKGNFPGRFSGRQFSNSRSEMNVSTLELGDSALYLCASSLWWDTEAFFGQGTRLTVV.

This clonotype was found once. Sequence at one end of the junction differs from germline and may be a read error. The chain couples TRBV11-2 to TRBJ2-2; 11 bases line up with TRBD2. The length of the CDR3 is 16 residues. Germline CDR1 reads SGHAT; CDR2 reads FQNNGV. In DNA, the CDR3 is TGTCCCAGCAGCTACACACGGACTAGCGGGTTCGGGGAGCTGTTTTTT. Its protein is CPSSYTRTSGFGELFF. The full variable domain, with the rest looked up from reference TRBV11-2 and TRBJ2-2, is EAGVAQSPRYKIIEKRQSVAFWCNPISGHATLYWYQQILGQGPKLLIQFQNNGVVDDSQLPKDRFSAERLKGVDSTLKIQPAKLEDSAVYLCPSSYTRTSGFGELFFGEGSRLTVL.

This clonotype came up many times. V and J are TRBV20-1 and TRBJ2-3, with TRBD2 matching 8 bases. Germline CDR1 reads DFQATT; CDR2 reads SNEGSKA (reference sequence). J was trimmed by 1 base and V by 5 bases; bases with no gene match: 5. This CDR3 spans 14 amino acids. CDR3 bases: TGCAGTGCTGGGACACTAGCGGGCACAGATACGCAGTATTTT. Its translation is CSAGTLAGTDTQYF.

This clonotype showed up many times. The V call is TRBV5-1, the J call TRBJ2-3; no clear D. CDR3 length equals 15 residues. V lost 1 base and J 7 bases, leaving 16 bases between the germline ends. Germline CDR1 reads SGHRS; CDR2 reads YFSETQ. Written as DNA, the CDR3 is TGCGCCAGCAGCTTGCGGGCCCAAATCATGAATACGCAGTATTTT. Residues: CASSLRAQIMNTQYF.

This clonotype was detected many times. The CDR3 DNA is TGCGCCAGCAGCTTGATACTAGCTGGGGAGACCCAGTACTTC. It translates to CASSLILAGETQYF. The gene calls are TRBV5-1 and TRBJ2-5; possible D gene TRBD2, 6 bases. The germline V gene has CDR1 SGHRS and CDR2 YFSETQ. CDR3 length: 14 residues. The ends were cut back, 1 base at V and 5 bases at J, with 12 bases in the middle.

This clonotype was detected ten times or more. The chain has TRBV20-1 and TRBJ2-1, with no clear D. Per the germline V gene, CDR1 is DFQATT and CDR2 is SNEGSKA (reference sequence). CDR3 length: 12 amino acids. V lost 6 bases and J lost 1, with 7 bases in between. CDR3 loop: CSADPSYNEQFF. Here the CDR3 DNA reads TGCAGTGCCGACCCATCCTACAATGAGCAGTTCTTC.

This clonotype was seen at least ten times. The rearrangement joins TRBV24-1 to TRBJ2-1, with D possibly TRBD1 on 6 matching bases. The CDR3 is 16 residues long. With 4 bases removed from V and 5 bases from J, the gap between germline ends came to 17 bases. Germline V gene sequence: CDR1 KGHDR, CDR2 SFDVKD. The CDR3 DNA is TGTGCCACCAGTGACTCCAGGGGCTTATTGGACAATGAGCAGTTCTTC. The encoded protein is CATSDSRGLLDNEQFF.

At least ten counts were recorded for this clonotype. The V and J genes are TRBV20-1 and TRBJ2-2; D ambiguous. Germline V CDR1 and CDR2: DFQATT, SNEGSKA (reference sequence). CDR3 size: 12 residues. V was trimmed by 5 bases and J by 0 bases, leaving 4 bases between them. The CDR3 coding sequence is TGCAGTGCTTACGCGAACACCGGGGAGCTGTTTTTT. Encoded protein: CSAYANTGELFF.

The sample holds many counts of this clonotype. The rearrangement uses TRBV18 and TRBJ1-4; D not resolved. The CDR3 sequence is 15 residues long. From germline, CDR1 is KGHSH and CDR2 LQKENI. With 3 bases removed from V and 2 bases from J, the gap between germline ends came to 10 bases. The CDR3: CASSPPRATNEKLFF. CDR3 nucleotide sequence: TGTGCCAGCTCACCGCCGAGGGCGACTAATGAAAAACTGTTTTTT.

Here the CDR3 reads CASSGRNRDTQYF. The DNA of the CDR3 is TGTGCCAGTAGTGGGAGGAATAGAGATACGCAGTATTTT. The chain is built from TRBV19 and TRBJ2-3; D might be TRBD2 (6 bases). From germline, CDR1 is LNHDA and CDR2 SQIVND (reference sequence). The V gene lost 5 bases and the J gene lost 5 bases, with 11 bases spanning the gap. The CDR3 is 13 residues long.

This clonotype was counted a few times. The rearrangement joins TRBV5-1 to TRBJ1-2, with TRBD1 as a possible D gene (6 bases). The CDR3 contains 15 residues. Per the germline V gene, CDR1 is SGHRS and CDR2 is YFSETQ. Trimming stripped 3 bases from V and 7 bases from J, with 19 bases between. This CDR3 is CASSSRDTSLRGYTF. The CDR3 DNA reads as TGCGCCAGCAGCTCCCGGGACACCTCCCTTCGTGGCTACACCTTC.

In its sample, this clonotype was seen many times. The chain joins TRBV4-1 to TRBJ2-7; 16 nucleotides align to TRBD2. From germline, CDR1 is MGHRA and CDR2 YSYEKL. The CDR3 length is 17 residues. J was trimmed by 2 bases and V by 0 bases; bases with no gene match: 1. CDR3 DNA: TGCGCCAGCAGCCAAGATGGGACTAGCGGGGGGGCCTACGAGCAGTACTTC. Translation: CASSQDGTSGGAYEQYF.

This clonotype came up many times. At one of its ends the junction is not consistent with the germline gene, which may arise from a read error. This sequence joins TRBV15 and TRBJ2-3; the match to TRBD2 covers 9 bases. Germline loops: CDR1 LNHNV, CDR2 YYDKDF (reference sequence). This CDR3 comprises 17 residues. For the CDR3, the DNA is TGTGCCACCACCAGAGGTGGTAGCGGGAGCTTGGGAGATACGCAGTATTTT. It translates to CATTRGGSGSLGDTQYF.

Many counts were recorded for this clonotype. The rearrangement joins TRBV20-1 to TRBJ1-5, with D unclear. From germline, CDR1 is DFQATT and CDR2 SNEGSKA (reference sequence). The ends were cut back, 1 base at V and 7 bases at J, with 17 bases in the middle. This CDR3 has 15 amino acids. The CDR3 bases are TGCAGTGCTAGAGTACCCGTTGATCATAGACAGCCCCAGCATTTT. Amino acid sequence: CSARVPVDHRQPQHF.

The gene calls are TRBV19 and TRBJ2-3; no clear D gene. Per germline, CDR1 LNHDA and CDR2 SQIVND (reference sequence). V was shortened by 10 bases and J by 0 bases, with 14 bases between the two germline ends. The CDR3 is 14 residues long. CDR3 sequence reads: CAITKVSSTDTQYF. The CDR3 DNA reads as TGTGCCATTACTAAGGTGTCTAGCACAGATACGCAGTATTTT.

This clonotype showed up many times. The chain recombines TRBV28 with TRBJ2-7, with D unresolved. This CDR3 spans 14 amino acids. V lost 3 bases and J 6 bases, leaving 15 bases between the germline ends. The V gene's germline CDR1 is MDHEN and CDR2 SYDVKM. The CDR3 here is CASSFMRDSGEQYF. The CDR3 DNA reads as TGTGCCAGCAGTTTTATGAGAGACTCCGGCGAGCAGTACTTC.

This clonotype was found many times. The chain uses TRBV7-8 and TRBJ2-7, with no clear D. The CDR3 spans 13 residues. V shed 4 bases and J shed 3 bases, with 10 bases lying between them. Germline lookup yields CDR1 SGHVS and CDR2 FQNEAQ. This CDR3 reads CASSSPRIYEQYF. The CDR3 DNA sequence: TGTGCCAGCAGCTCTCCGCGGATCTACGAGCAGTACTTC.

This clonotype was recorded at least ten times. The J gene is TRBJ1-6, the V gene TRBV20-1; 7 nucleotides align to TRBD1. The CDR3 has 12 amino acids. V lost 0 bases to trimming and J lost 18 bases; unmatched junction nucleotides: 8. CDR1 is DFQATT, CDR2 SNEGSKA, per germline (reference sequence). The CDR3 protein is CSARDGTADHHF. CDR3 DNA: TGCAGTGCTAGAGACGGGACAGCCGACCACCACTTT.

This clonotype was counted a few times. The chain uses TRBV20-1 and TRBJ2-7; D assignment may be TRBD1 or TRBD2 (5 bases each). V was shortened by 1 base and J by 2 bases, with 15 bases between the two germline ends. Germline CDR1 reads DFQATT; CDR2 reads SNEGSKA (reference sequence). This CDR3 is built from 15 residues. The CDR3 sequence is CSARVRRAGTYEQYF. The CDR3 coding sequence is TGCAGTGCTAGAGTCCGGCGGGCAGGGACCTACGAGCAGTACTTC.

This clonotype has just a few counts. The rearrangement links TRBV5-1 to TRBJ2-5; D not resolved. The CDR3 totals 13 residues. Trimming took 4 bases from V and 1 from J, leaving 8 bases between them. CDR1 and CDR2 (germline): SGHRS, YFSETQ. The CDR3 region is CASSSPVQETQYF. The CDR3 nucleotides are TGCGCCAGCAGCAGTCCAGTCCAAGAGACCCAGTACTTC.

This clonotype was found many times. This chain joins TRBV18 and TRBJ2-1, with TRBD1 identical over 10 bases. CDR1 is KGHSH, CDR2 LQKENI, per germline. The trim removed 1 base at V and 1 base at J, leaving 4 bases unmatched. The length of the CDR3 is 17 residues. The DNA for the CDR3 is TGTGCCAGCTCACCACTCCCGGACAGGGGGTCCTACAATGAGCAGTTCTTC. It codes for CASSPLPDRGSYNEQFF. The entire variable domain, with the rest obtained from reference TRBV18 and TRBJ2-1, is as follows: NAGVMQNPRHLVRRRGQEARLRCSPMKGHSHVYWYRQLPEEGLKFMVYLQKENIIDESGMPKERFSAEFPKEGPSILRIQQVVRGDSAAYFCASSPLPDRGSYNEQFFGPGTRLTVL.

The table lists this clonotype with many counts. The chain combines TRBV10-2 with TRBJ1-2; TRBD1 is a possible D gene (5 bases). Trimming pared 8 bases from V and 4 bases from J, leaving 14 bases between. Germline V lookup: CDR1 WSHSY, CDR2 SAAADI. CDR3 size: 13 residues. In DNA form, the CDR3 reads TGCGCCAGCTCGCCCGGGACGCCCTATGGCTACACCTTC. It specifies CASSPGTPYGYTF.

Only a few counts were recorded for this clonotype. The chain links TRBV20-1 to TRBJ2-3, with 8 nucleotides matching TRBD2. The V gene's germline CDR1 is DFQATT and CDR2 SNEGSKA (reference sequence). J lost 2 bases, V lost 6 bases, and 16 bases had no gene match. This CDR3 is 17 amino acids long. CDR3: CSARVTVASGFTDTQYF. The CDR3 DNA sequence: TGCAGTGCCAGGGTGACTGTGGCTAGCGGGTTCACAGATACGCAGTATTTT.

CDR3 bases: TGTGCCAGCAGGAAAACTAGCGGGGGTTACAATGAGCAGTTCTTC. Its translation: CASRKTSGGYNEQFF. V and J are TRBV12-3 or TRBV12-4 and TRBJ2-1; 11 bases fit TRBD2. The junction had 5 bases not matched to a gene; V was cut back by 6 bases and J by 4 bases. This CDR3 is 15 amino acids long.

This clonotype was found many times. This chain connects TRBV2 to TRBJ2-7; D remains ambiguous. The CDR3 spans 15 residues. CDR1 and CDR2 from the germline V gene are SNHLY and FYNNEI. The ends were cut back, 1 base at V and 4 bases at J, with 14 bases in the middle. CDR3 sequence (DNA): TGTGCCAGCAGTGAAGGGCCCTCCCGCTGGTACGAGCAGTACTTC. It codes for CASSEGPSRWYEQYF.

This clonotype was detected ten times or more. The chain recombines TRBV7-8 with TRBJ2-1; TRBD2 is a possible D gene (6 bases). The CDR3 is made up of 16 amino acids. The V end lost 5 bases, the J end lost 6 bases, and 20 bases lay between the germline ends. Per germline, CDR1 SGHVS and CDR2 FQNEAQ. CDR3 in amino acids: CASSPTRLVAFNEQFF. The DNA for the CDR3 is TGTGCCAGCAGCCCCACGAGACTAGTGGCGTTCAATGAGCAGTTCTTC.